This is a list of T cell receptor beta chains from one sample in a study of identical twins. TCRdb used MiXCR to reprocess the 5' RACE reads, holding one entry per CDR3 protein. The sample records 640,000 or so distinct CDR3 sequences, 5.5% to 6.5% being singletons. The sequencing sample was made of naive T cells sorted from blood. These receptor sequences come from a man between 18 and 29 years old in good health. CDR3s include the opening cysteine and the closing phenylalanine or tryptophan. The order of the fields is J gene, clone size, D gene, V gene, CDR3 protein, CDR3 DNA. D genes are given only for firm matches. Only some rows state a clone size, as once, few, many or a class for expanded clones.

TRBJ1-5,few,-,TRBV12-3/TRBV12-4,CASRSLTQAGSNQPQHF,TGTGCCAGCAGGTCCCTCACACAGGCAGGGAGCAATCAGCCCCAGCATTTT
TRBJ2-1,many,TRBD2,TRBV7-6,CASSSYLAGAWNNEQFF,TGTGCCAGCAGCTCCTATCTAGCGGGAGCTTGGAACAATGAGCAGTTCTTC
TRBJ2-2,few,TRBD1,TRBV14,CASSQERRDRGSTGELFF,TGTGCCAGCAGCCAAGAAAGGAGAGACAGGGGATCTACCGGGGAGCTGTTTTTT
TRBJ2-1,few,TRBD1,TRBV7-6,CASSELTGGPEQFF,TGTGCCAGCAGCGAATTGACAGGGGGACCTGAGCAGTTCTTC
TRBJ2-3,many,TRBD1,TRBV18,CASSLRDSLTDTQYF,TGTGCCAGCTCACTCCGGGACAGCCTCACAGATACGCAGTATTTT
TRBJ2-5,few,TRBD2,TRBV3-1,CASSQPSGRAQETQYF,TGTGCCAGCAGCCAACCCAGCGGGAGGGCCCAAGAGACCCAGTACTTC
TRBJ2-1,many,TRBD2,TRBV27,CASSLLKSSGGNEQFF,TGTGCCAGCAGTTTACTCAAGAGTAGCGGGGGAAATGAGCAGTTCTTC
TRBJ2-3,many,-,TRBV10-3,CAIRHAEPTDTQYF,TGTGCCATCAGACACGCAGAGCCCACAGATACGCAGTATTTT
TRBJ2-3,many,TRBD2,TRBV20-1,CSVSTSAPPNTQYF,TGCAGTGTCTCGACTAGCGCGCCCCCCAATACGCAGTATTTT
TRBJ1-1,few,-,TRBV9,CASSPVGVMNTEAFF,TGTGCCAGCAGCCCAGTCGGGGTCATGAACACTGAAGCTTTCTTT
TRBJ2-2,-,TRBD1,TRBV2,CASSRGPVGELFF,TGTGCCAGCAGCAGGGGGCCAGTCGGGGAGCTGTTTTTT
TRBJ2-1,-,-,TRBV5-1,CASSFNQGSSYNEQFF,TGCGCCAGCAGCTTTAATCAGGGGAGCTCCTACAATGAGCAGTTCTTC
TRBJ2-3,few,TRBD1,TRBV18,CASSPRRTGNPSDTQYF,TGTGCCAGCTCACCACGGAGGACAGGAAATCCTTCGGATACGCAGTATTTT
TRBJ2-5,many,-,TRBV25-1,CASLSSAETQYF,TGTGCCAGCCTATCCTCCGCGGAGACCCAGTACTTC
TRBJ2-3,-,TRBD2,TRBV20-1,CSATVSGSQSARDTQYF,TGCAGTGCCACCGTTAGCGGGAGTCAATCTGCCCGAGATACGCAGTATTTT
TRBJ2-3,many,TRBD1,TRBV24-1,CATSDLDRESTDTQYF,TGTGCCACCAGTGACCTGGACAGGGAAAGCACAGATACGCAGTATTTT
TRBJ2-1,many,-,TRBV12-3/TRBV12-4,CASSLMRGRDNEQFF,TGTGCCAGCAGTTTAATGCGGGGAAGAGACAATGAGCAGTTCTTC
TRBJ2-3,-,TRBD1,TRBV7-7,CASSRYPGQGTDTQYF,TGTGCCAGCAGCAGATACCCGGGACAGGGAACAGATACGCAGTATTTT
TRBJ2-7,-,-,TRBV11-2,CASSLTHSGGAPYEQYF,TGTGCCAGCAGCTTAACCCACTCTGGGGGGGCACCCTACGAGCAGTACTTC
TRBJ1-2,many,TRBD1,TRBV18,CASSPPTGRGGYTF,TGTGCCAGCTCACCACCGACAGGGAGAGGTGGCTACACCTTC
TRBJ2-7,few,TRBD2,TRBV20-1,CSAHRLAGSGEQYF,TGCAGTGCTCACCGACTAGCGGGATCGGGGGAGCAGTACTTC
TRBJ1-2,many,-,TRBV5-1,CASSLEDYYGYTF,TGCGCCAGCAGCTTGGAGGATTATTATGGCTACACCTTC
TRBJ2-1,few,-,TRBV6-1,CASSPRKGFEQFF,TGTGCCAGCAGTCCCAGAAAGGGATTCGAGCAGTTCTTC
TRBJ2-5,many,-,TRBV29-1,CSVGEGATETQYF,TGCAGCGTTGGTGAGGGAGCAACAGAGACCCAGTACTTC
TRBJ1-6,-,-,TRBV12-3/TRBV12-4,CASSSQELYVNSPLHF,TGTGCCAGCAGTTCGCAGGAGCTGTACGTTAATTCACCCCTCCACTTT
TRBJ2-7,-,-,TRBV20-1,CSARPLFEQYF,TGCAGTGCTAGACCCCTCTTCGAGCAGTACTTC
TRBJ2-1,many,TRBD2,TRBV4-2,CASSQGASTGLVGYEQFF,TGTGCCAGCAGCCAGGGCGCTTCAACGGGACTAGTGGGGTATGAGCAGTTCTTC
TRBJ2-7,few,-,TRBV4-2,CASSQAVGQGESFFYEQYF,TGTGCCAGCAGCCAAGCTGTAGGGCAGGGCGAAAGTTTTTTCTACGAGCAGTACTTC
TRBJ2-1,many,TRBD2,TRBV3-1,CASSISGRAYNEQFF,TGTGCCAGCAGCATCAGCGGGAGGGCCTACAATGAGCAGTTCTTC
TRBJ2-1,many,-,TRBV5-1,CASSLSGPGSYNEQFF,TGCGCCAGCAGCTTGTCGGGACCTGGGTCCTACAATGAGCAGTTCTTC
TRBJ2-2,-,-,TRBV5-1,CASSWDGGNTGELFF,TGCGCCAGCAGCTGGGACGGGGGAAACACCGGGGAGCTGTTTTTT
TRBJ2-7,-,-,TRBV3-1,CASSEQKLSSYEQYF,TGTGCCAGCAGCGAACAAAAACTCAGCTCCTACGAGCAGTACTTC
TRBJ2-5,many,TRBD1,TRBV20-1,CSAGSGQGATEETQYF,TGCAGTGCTGGATCCGGACAGGGCGCGACAGAAGAGACCCAGTACTTC
TRBJ1-1,many,TRBD1,TRBV9,CASSSGQGARAFF,TGTGCCAGTTCCTCGGGACAGGGGGCGAGAGCTTTCTTT
TRBJ2-3,many,-,TRBV20-1,CSALGSPSTDTQYF,TGCAGTGCCCTCGGGAGTCCTAGCACAGATACGCAGTATTTT
TRBJ2-7,-,-,TRBV7-8,CASSLEDFGRDEQYF,TGTGCCAGCAGCTTAGAAGATTTTGGGCGCGACGAGCAGTACTTC
TRBJ2-4,many,-,TRBV12-3/TRBV12-4,CASSLVGGIGNIQYF,TGTGCCAGCAGCCTGGTGGGCGGGATTGGAAACATTCAGTACTTC
TRBJ2-1,few,TRBD2,TRBV27,CASSWTSGTFYNEQFF,TGTGCCAGCAGCTGGACTAGCGGGACCTTCTACAATGAGCAGTTCTTC
TRBJ2-7,many,-,TRBV6-5,CASSYLGGAYEQYF,TGTGCCAGCAGTTACCTCGGCGGAGCCTACGAGCAGTACTTC
TRBJ1-2,-,-,TRBV5-1,CASSLRGPTYGYTF,TGCGCCAGCAGCCTCAGGGGACCTACTTATGGCTACACCTTC
TRBJ2-5,few,-,TRBV7-9,CASETQYF,TGTGCCAGCGAGACCCAGTACTTC
TRBJ2-1,many,TRBD2,TRBV7-2,CASSLEISGFPREQFF,TGTGCCAGCAGCTTAGAAATTAGCGGGTTCCCCCGTGAGCAGTTCTTC
TRBJ1-5,few,-,TRBV7-2,CASSPGGPFNQPQHF,TGTGCCAGCAGCCCAGGTGGGCCTTTCAATCAGCCCCAGCATTTT
TRBJ2-5,many,-,TRBV29-1,CSVDFTSETQYF,TGCAGCGTTGATTTTACTTCGGAGACCCAGTACTTC